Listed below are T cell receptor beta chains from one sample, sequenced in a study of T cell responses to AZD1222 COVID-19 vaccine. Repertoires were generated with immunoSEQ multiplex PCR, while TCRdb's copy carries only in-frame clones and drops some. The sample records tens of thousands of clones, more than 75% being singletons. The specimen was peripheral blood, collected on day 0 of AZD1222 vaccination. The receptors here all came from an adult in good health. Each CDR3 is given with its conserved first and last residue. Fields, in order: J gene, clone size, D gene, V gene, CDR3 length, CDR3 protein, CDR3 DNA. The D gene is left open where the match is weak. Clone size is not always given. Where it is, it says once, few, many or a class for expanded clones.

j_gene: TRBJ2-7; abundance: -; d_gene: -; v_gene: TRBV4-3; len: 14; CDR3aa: CASSQAQGPYEQYF; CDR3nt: TGCGCCAGCAGTCAAGCGCAGGGCCCCTACGAGCAGTACTTC
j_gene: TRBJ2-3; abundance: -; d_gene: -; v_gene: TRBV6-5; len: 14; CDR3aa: CASSSGRSTDTQYF; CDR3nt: TGTGCCAGCAGTTCAGGGAGGAGCACAGATACGCAGTATTTT
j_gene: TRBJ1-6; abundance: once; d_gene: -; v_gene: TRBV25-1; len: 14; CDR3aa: CASSDSSYNSPLHF; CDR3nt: TGTGCCAGCAGTGACAGCTCCTATAATTCACCCCTCCACTTT
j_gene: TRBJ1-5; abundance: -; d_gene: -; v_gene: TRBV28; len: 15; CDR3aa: CASSFLTGTYQPQHF; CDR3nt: TGTGCCAGCAGTTTCCTGACAGGTACTTATCAGCCCCAGCATTTT
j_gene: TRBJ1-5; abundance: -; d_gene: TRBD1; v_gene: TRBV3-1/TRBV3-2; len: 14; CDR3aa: CASSRAGGQQPQHF; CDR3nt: TGTGCCAGCAGCCGAGCAGGGGGCCAACAGCCCCAGCATTTT
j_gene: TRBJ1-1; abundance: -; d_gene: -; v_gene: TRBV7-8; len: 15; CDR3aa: CASSSAGVRNTEAFF; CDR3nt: TGTGCCAGCAGCTCAGCCGGGGTTCGGAACACTGAAGCTTTCTTT
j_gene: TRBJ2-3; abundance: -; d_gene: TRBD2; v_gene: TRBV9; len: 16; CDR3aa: CASSVAGGSSSDTQYF; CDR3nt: TGTGCCAGCAGCGTAGCAGGCGGGAGTAGCTCAGATACGCAGTATTTT
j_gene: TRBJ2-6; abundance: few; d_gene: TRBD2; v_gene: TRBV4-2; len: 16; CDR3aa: CASSQDAGAGANVLTF; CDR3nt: TGTGCCAGCAGCCAAGATGCGGGAGCTGGGGCCAACGTCCTGACTTTC
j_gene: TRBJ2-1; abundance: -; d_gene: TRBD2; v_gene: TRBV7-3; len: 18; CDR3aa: CASSLRAREDSFYNEQFF; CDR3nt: TGTGCCAGCAGCTTAAGGGCTCGGGAGGACTCCTTCTACAATGAGCAGTTCTTC
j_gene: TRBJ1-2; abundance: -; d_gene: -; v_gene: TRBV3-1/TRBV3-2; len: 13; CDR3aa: CASSLSGEHGYTF; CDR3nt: TGTGCCAGCAGCCTATCAGGGGAGCATGGCTACACCTTC
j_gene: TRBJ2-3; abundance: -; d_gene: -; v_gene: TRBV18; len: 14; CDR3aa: CASSPAGGDHTQYF; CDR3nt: TGTGCCAGCTCTCCTGCCGGGGGAGATCATACGCAGTATTTT
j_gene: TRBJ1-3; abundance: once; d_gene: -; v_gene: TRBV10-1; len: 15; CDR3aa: CASSESKRSGNTIYF; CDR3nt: TGCGCCAGCAGTGAGTCTAAACGCTCTGGAAACACCATATATTTT
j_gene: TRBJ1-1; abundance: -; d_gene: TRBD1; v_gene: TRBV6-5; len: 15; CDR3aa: CASSYSDRVVTEAFF; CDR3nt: TGTGCCAGCAGTTACTCGGACAGGGTGGTTACTGAAGCTTTCTTT
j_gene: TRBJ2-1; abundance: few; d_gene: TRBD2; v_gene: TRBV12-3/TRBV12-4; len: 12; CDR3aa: CASSSGGRPQFF; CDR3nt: TGTGCCAGCAGTTCGGGGGGGAGACCCCAGTTCTTC
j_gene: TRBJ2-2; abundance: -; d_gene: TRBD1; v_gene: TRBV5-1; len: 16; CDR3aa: CASSLDGQGVAGELFF; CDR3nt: TGCGCCAGCAGCTTGGATGGACAGGGAGTCGCCGGGGAGCTGTTTTTT
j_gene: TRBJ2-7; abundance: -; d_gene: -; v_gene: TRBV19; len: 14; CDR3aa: CASSPTGRAYEQYF; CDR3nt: TGTGCCAGTAGTCCCACAGGGAGAGCCTACGAGCAGTACTTC
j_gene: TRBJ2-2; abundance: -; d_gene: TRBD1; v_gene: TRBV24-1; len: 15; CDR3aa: CATSEGDRDAGELFF; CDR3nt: TGTGCCACCAGTGAAGGGGACAGGGACGCCGGGGAGCTGTTTTTT
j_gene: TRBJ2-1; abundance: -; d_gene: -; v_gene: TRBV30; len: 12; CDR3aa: CAWRLGGNEQFF; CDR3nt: TGTGCCTGGCGGCTAGGGGGCAATGAGCAGTTCTTC
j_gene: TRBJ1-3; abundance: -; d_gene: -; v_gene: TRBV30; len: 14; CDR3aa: CAWSALNSGNTIYF; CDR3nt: TGTGCCTGGAGCGCCCTAAACTCTGGAAACACCATATATTTT
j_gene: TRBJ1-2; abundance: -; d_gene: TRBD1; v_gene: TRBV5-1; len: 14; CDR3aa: CASSLTGANYGYTF; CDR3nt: TGCGCCAGCAGCTTGACAGGGGCTAACTATGGCTACACCTTC
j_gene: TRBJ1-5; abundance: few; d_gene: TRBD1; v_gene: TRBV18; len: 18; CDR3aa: CASSPGQGGKYSNQPQHF; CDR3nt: TGTGCCAGCTCACCGGGCCAGGGGGGAAAATATAGCAATCAGCCCCAGCATTTT
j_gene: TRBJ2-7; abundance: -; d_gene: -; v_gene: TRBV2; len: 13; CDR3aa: CASRRAGLYEQYF; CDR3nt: TGTGCCAGCAGGAGAGCCGGATTGTACGAGCAGTACTTC